Included here is one TCR beta chain sequence, with context. Its antigen remains unidentified. This entry belongs to a study of OX40 agonist ivuxolimab in advanced cancers. Study background: Dose-escalation patients had hepatocellular carcinoma, melanoma, renal cell or head and neck cancer. Notes on the study in general: Clonal expansion was seen in CD4+ and CD8+ blood T cells by week 6 at 0.1 to 3.0 mg/kg. Compared with CD4+, CD8+ T cells on average had more expanded clones.

From germline, CDR1 is SNHLY and CDR2 FYNNEI. This CDR3 contains 16 residues. V shed 10 bases, J shed 12 bases, and the junction held 24 bases outside the gene matches. The assay was immunoSEQ multiplex PCR, and TCRdb's table has in-frame clones only and misses some. The repertoire holds 70,000 to 90,000 clones, 89% seen once, with around 10% in the top ten. Blood samples were obtained at baseline, cycle 4 day 1, and cycle 7 day 1. This receptor was obtained from an adult with an advanced solid tumor such as melanoma, head and neck, liver or kidney cancer. This specimen was CD4+ or CD8+ T cells sorted from blood, taken in a trial of the OX40 agonist ivuxolimab. The rearrangement links TRBV2 to TRBJ2-1; 7 nucleotides agree with TRBD2. CDR3 bases: TGTGCCATCCCCCCTTCACTAGCGACGGGTGGCATGGGGCAGTTCTTC. Its protein product is CAIPPSLATGGMGQFF.